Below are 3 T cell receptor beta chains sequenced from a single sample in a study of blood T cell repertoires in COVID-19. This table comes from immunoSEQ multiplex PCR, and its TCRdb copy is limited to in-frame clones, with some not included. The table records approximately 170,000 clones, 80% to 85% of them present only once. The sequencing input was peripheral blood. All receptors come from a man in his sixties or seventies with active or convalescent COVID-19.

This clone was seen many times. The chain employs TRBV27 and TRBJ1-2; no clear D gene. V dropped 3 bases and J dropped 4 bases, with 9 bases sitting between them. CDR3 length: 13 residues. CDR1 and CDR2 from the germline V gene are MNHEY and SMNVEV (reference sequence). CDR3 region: CASSLVPGYGYTF. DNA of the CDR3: TGTGCCAGCAGTTTGGTCCCGGGCTATGGCTACACCTTC.

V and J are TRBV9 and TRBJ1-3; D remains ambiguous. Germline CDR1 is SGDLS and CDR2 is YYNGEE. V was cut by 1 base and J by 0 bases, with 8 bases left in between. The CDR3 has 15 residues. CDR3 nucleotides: TGTGCCAGCAGCGTATCGGGTGTCTCTGGAAACACCATATATTTT. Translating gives CASSVSGVSGNTIYF.

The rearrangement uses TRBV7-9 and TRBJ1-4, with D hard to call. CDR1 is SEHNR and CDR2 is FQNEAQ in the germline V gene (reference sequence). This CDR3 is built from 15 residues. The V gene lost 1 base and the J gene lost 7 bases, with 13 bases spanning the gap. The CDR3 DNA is TGTGCCAGCAGCTTAGATGCGGGTCTAGGTGAAAAACTGTTTTTT. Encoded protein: CASSLDAGLGEKLFF.